What follows describes a single T cell receptor beta chain. This clone's antigen is unknown. Base-call qualities are not available, and no considerably larger clone is one nucleotide away. This entry is derived from a study of Ad26.COV2.S vaccination and SARS-CoV-2 variants (dated by TCRdb to the early 2020s). Concerning the study at large: Donors in the vaccine arm were drawn from COV1001, a phase I-IIa trial of Ad26.COV2.S in healthy adults that was multicentre, randomized, double-blind and placebo-controlled. Ad26.COV2.S was given intramuscularly at 5x10^10 or 1x10^11 viral particles, as a single shot or as two shots 56 days apart. Sequencing of the TCRbeta repertoire served to evaluate the specificity and breadth of SARS-CoV-2-reactive T cell receptors following Ad26.COV2.S vaccination. A total of approximately 30 samples were included in the TCR-sequenced set, comprising around 19 Ad26.COV2.S vaccine recipients, 5 placebo recipients and 8 SARS-CoV-2 convalescent individuals. Trial participants were randomized into five groups of five, in which low-dose or high-dose Ad26.COV2.S was given once or twice, or placebo was given on both occasions. Blinding of investigators to trial group allocation was maintained during experiments and outcome assessment.

CDR1 is given as SSHAT and CDR2 as FNYEAQ, both from the germline V gene (reference sequence). V and J lose 5 bases and 8 bases, and a span of 15 bases separates them. From the cysteine up to the phenylalanine, the CDR3 has a length of 14 residues. Only the CDR3 region is kept as DNA, spanning 42 bases read in frame from base 1. What the research found in general, with its limitations: The authors noted that total T cell responses may have been underestimated by the TCR breadth and depth analyses. After vaccination, spike-specific CD8+ and CD4+ T cell responses were reported to show substantial breadth. The study was not powered for comparison of responses between vaccine doses or regimens. Higher spike-specific TCR breadth was observed in Ad26.COV2.S recipients than in placebo recipients (P = 0.0014). Vaccine and placebo recipients had similar non-spike TCR breadth, a finding consistent with the vaccine containing only spike.

This specimen's treatment or condition label, per the study, means: about 20 received Ad26.COV2.S at low or high dose, single or two shots; about 5 received placebo; per-sample allocation not given. For vaccine and placebo recipients, the sequenced repertoires came from samples collected on day 63 after the first injection. In Cohort 1b, about two dozen adults aged 18-55 years were enrolled at a single site in Boston, USA, between 29 July and 7 August 2020. Ad26.COV2.S was a replication-incompetent adenovirus type 26 vector that expressed a prefusion-stabilized SARS-CoV-2 spike protein derived from the original Wuhan strain. The immunoSEQ Assay was the method used to sequence TCRbeta CDR3 regions. After extraction, genomic DNA underwent amplification by bias-controlled multiplex PCR, followed by high-throughput sequencing. Concerning the study's data processing: To quantify the absolute abundance of every unique TCRbeta CDR3 region, sequences were collapsed and filtered. T cell fraction was estimated by normalizing TCRbeta template counts to usable DNA, which was measured by amplifying reference genes present in all nucleated cells. Repertoire TCRs were annotated as SARS-CoV-2-specific when V gene, CDR3 amino acid sequence and J gene were exactly matched to a known reactive TCR set. MIRA supplied the reference SARS-CoV-2 TCR set, which was filtered for enrichment in COVID-19-positive ImmuneCODE repertoires so that public or cross-reactive TCRs were removed. Based on the MIRA antigens, annotated TCRs were further analysed at the level of specific ORF or position within ORF. Depth was the summed frequency of annotated unique rearrangements, while breadth was defined as annotated unique rearrangements over total unique productive rearrangements. Two-sided Wilcoxon rank-sum tests were applied when comparing TCR breadth between groups. TCRdb's version of the immuneACCESS table is confined to in-frame rearrangements and falls short of the full clone set. An unresolved V gene accounts for under half of the shortfall where checked; the remainder is of unknown origin. Clonal size and the V and J genes are those of that table, whereas D and trimming came from the DNA. For this sample there are about 350,000 clones; 70% to 90% appear just once. The ten largest clones capture about 3.5% of the sample.

This chain is built from TRBV7-7 and TRBJ1-4; the best D guess is TRBD1, with 6 bases matching. This clonotype originated in a person aged 18 to 59 who received the Ad26.COV2.S COVID-19 vaccine or a placebo. Sequenced here: peripheral blood, sampled in a trial of Ad26.COV2.S vaccine versus placebo. In nucleotides, the sequence is TGTGCCAGCAGCCGGGACACCCTAGGGGAAAAACTGTTTTTT. The translation is CASSRDTLGEKLFF.